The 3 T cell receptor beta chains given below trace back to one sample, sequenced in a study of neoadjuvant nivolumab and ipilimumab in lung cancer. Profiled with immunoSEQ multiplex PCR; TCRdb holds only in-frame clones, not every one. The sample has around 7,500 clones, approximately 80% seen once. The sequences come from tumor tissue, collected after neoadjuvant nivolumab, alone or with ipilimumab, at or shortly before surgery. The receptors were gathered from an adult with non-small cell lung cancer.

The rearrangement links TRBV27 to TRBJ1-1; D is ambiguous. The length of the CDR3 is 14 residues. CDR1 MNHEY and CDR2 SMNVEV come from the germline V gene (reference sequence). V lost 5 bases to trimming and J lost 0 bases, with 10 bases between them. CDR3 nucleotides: TGTGCCAGCAGTCCCCCCCCTGTGAACACTGAAGCTTTCTTT. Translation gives CASSPPPVNTEAFF.

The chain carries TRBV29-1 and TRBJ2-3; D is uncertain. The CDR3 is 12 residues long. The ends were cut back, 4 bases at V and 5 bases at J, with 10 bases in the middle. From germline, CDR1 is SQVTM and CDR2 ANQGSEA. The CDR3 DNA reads TGCAGCGTTGGGGGAACAGTAGATACGCAGTATTTT. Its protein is CSVGGTVDTQYF.

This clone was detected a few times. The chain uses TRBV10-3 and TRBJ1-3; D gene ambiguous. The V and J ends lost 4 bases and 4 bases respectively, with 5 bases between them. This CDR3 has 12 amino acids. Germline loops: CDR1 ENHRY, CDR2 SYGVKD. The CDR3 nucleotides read TGTGCCATCAGTGGCAGAGGAAACACCATATATTTT. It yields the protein CAISGRGNTIYF.